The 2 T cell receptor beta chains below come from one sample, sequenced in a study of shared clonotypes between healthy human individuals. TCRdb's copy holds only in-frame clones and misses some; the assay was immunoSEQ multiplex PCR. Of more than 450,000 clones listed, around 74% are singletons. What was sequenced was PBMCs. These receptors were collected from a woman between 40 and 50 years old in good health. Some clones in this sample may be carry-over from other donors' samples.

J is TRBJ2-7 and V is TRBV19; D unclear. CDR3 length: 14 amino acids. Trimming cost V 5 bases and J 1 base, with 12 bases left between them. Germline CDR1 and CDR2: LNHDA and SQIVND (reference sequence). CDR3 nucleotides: TGTGCCAGTAGTGTGGCAGCCCTATCCTACGAGCAGTACTTC. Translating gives CASSVAALSYEQYF.

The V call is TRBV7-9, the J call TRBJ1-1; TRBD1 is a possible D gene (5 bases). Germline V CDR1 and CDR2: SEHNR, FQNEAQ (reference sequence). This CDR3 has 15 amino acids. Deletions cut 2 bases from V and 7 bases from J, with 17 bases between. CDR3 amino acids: CASSLPMNGGSEAFF. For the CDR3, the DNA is TGTGCCAGCAGCTTACCTATGAATGGGGGGAGTGAAGCTTTCTTT.